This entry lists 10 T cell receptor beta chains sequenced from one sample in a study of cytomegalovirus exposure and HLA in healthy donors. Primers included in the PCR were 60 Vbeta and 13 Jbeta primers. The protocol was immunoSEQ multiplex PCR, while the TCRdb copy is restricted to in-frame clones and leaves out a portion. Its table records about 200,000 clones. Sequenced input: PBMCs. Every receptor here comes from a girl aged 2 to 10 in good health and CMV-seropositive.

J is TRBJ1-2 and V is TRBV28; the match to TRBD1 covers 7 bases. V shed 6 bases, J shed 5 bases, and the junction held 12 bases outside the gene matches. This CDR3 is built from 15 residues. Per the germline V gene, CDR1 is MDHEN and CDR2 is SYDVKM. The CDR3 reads CASSPFDRARYGYTF. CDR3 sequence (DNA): TGTGCCAGCAGCCCTTTCGACAGGGCCCGTTATGGCTACACCTTC.

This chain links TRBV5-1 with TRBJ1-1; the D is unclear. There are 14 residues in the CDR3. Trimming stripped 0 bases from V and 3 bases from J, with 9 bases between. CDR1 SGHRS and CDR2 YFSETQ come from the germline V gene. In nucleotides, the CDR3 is TGCGCCAGCAGCTTGGCAGCAGGATACACTGAAGCTTTCTTT. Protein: CASSLAAGYTEAFF.

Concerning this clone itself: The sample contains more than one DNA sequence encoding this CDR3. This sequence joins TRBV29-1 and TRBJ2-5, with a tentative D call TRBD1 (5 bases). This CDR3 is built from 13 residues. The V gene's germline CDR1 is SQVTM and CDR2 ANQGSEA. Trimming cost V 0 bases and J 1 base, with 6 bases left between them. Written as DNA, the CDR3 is TGCAGCGTTGAAGACAGGGTCCAAGAGACCCAGTACTTC. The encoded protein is CSVEDRVQETQYF. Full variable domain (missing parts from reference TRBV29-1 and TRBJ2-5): SAVISQKPSRDICQRGTSLTIQCQVDSQVTMMFWYRQQPGQSLTLIATANQGSEATYESGFVIDKFPISRPNLTFSTLTVSNMSPEDSSIYLCSVEDRVQETQYFGPGTRLLVL.

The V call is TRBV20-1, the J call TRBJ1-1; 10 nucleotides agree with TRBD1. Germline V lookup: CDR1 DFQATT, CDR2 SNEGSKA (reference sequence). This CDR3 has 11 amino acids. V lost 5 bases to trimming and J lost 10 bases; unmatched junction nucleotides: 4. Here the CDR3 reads CSARTGGRAFF. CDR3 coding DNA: TGCAGTGCTCGGACAGGGGGTCGAGCTTTCTTT.

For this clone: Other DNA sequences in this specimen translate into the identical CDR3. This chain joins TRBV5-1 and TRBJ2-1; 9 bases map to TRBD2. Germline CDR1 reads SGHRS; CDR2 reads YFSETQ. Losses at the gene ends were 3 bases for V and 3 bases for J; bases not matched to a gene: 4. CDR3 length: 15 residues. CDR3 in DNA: TGCGCCAGCAGCTCGACTAGCGGCGTCTACAATGAGCAGTTCTTC. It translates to CASSSTSGVYNEQFF.

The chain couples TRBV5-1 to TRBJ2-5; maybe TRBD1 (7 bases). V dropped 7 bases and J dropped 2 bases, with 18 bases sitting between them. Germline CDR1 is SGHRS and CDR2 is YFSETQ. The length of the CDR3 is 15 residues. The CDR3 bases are TGCGCCAGCGCGGAGGGGGCCTTGTGGCAAGAGACCCAGTACTTC. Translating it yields CASAEGALWQETQYF. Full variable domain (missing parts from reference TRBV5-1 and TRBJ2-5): KAGVTQTPRYLIKTRGQQVTLSCSPISGHRSVSWYQQTPGQGLQFLFEYFSETQRNKGNFPGRFSGRQFSNSRSEMNVSTLELGDSALYLCASAEGALWQETQYFGPGTRLLVL.

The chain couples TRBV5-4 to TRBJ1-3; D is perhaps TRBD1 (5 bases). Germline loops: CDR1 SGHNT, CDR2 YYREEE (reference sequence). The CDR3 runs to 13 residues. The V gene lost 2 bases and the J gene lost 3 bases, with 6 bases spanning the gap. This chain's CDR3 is CASSFDSGNTIYF. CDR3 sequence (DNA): TGTGCCAGCAGCTTTGACAGTGGAAACACCATATATTTT.

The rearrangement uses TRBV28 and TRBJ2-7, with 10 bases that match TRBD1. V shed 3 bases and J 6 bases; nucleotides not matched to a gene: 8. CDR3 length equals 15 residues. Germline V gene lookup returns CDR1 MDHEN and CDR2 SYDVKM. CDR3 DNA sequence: TGTGCCAGCAGTTTTTTGGAGGGACAGGGGTCCGAGCAGTACTTC. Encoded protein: CASSFLEGQGSEQYF. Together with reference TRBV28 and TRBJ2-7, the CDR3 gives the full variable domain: DVKVTQSSRYLVKRTGEKVFLECVQDMDHENMFWYRQDPGLGLRLIYFSYDVKMKEKGDIPEGYSVSREKKERFSLILESASTNQTSMYLCASSFLEGQGSEQYFGPGTRLTVT.

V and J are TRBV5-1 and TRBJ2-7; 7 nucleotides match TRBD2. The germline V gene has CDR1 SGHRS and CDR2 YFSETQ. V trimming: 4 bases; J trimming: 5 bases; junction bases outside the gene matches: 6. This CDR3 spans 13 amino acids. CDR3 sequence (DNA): TGCGCCAGCAGCCGCCGGGGGGACCACGAGCAGTACTTC. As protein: CASSRRGDHEQYF.

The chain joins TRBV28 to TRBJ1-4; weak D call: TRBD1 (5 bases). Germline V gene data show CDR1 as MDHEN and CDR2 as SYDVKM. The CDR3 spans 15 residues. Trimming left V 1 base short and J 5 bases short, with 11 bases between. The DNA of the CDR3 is TGTGCCAGCAGTTTATTCGGGACTGCGAATGAAAAACTGTTTTTT. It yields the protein CASSLFGTANEKLFF.